The clone carrying this T cell receptor beta chain was seen only once. Its antigen is not known. The entry originates in a study of T cells in tumors after PD-1 blockade. Study-wide context: Daily vismodegib 150 mg continued in a subset of anti-PD-1-treated patients. Mean per blood sample: about 110,000 templates (about 24,000-290,000), around 35,000 unique clonotypes.

Some clones are missing from TCRdb's copy, which holds only in-frame ones; the method was immunoSEQ multiplex PCR. The sample has around 50,000 clones, approximately 75% seen once. Whole-study findings and limits: Some novel exhausted tumor clones appeared in pre-treatment blood, suggesting peripheral recruitment.

The CDR3 totals 15 residues. Trimming removed 3 bases at V and 0 bases at J, with 8 bases between. Per the germline V gene, CDR1 is SGHAT and CDR2 is FQDESV (reference sequence). Genomic DNA template from tumor biopsies or peripheral blood, 616 ng to 6,004 ng input. The sample here was PBMCs, taken before anti-PD-1 treatment. This chain uses TRBV11-1 with TRBJ1-4; D is unclear. The clonotype originates from a human donor with basal cell carcinoma. The CDR3 region has the DNA TGTGCCAGCAGCTTTACCGGCGCAACTAATGAAAAACTGTTTTTT. Protein product: CASSFTGATNEKLFF. Full variable domain (missing parts from reference TRBV11-1 and TRBJ1-4): EAEVAQSPRYKITEKSQAVAFWCDPISGHATLYWYRQILGQGPELLVQFQDESVVDDSQLPKDRFSAERLKGVDSTLKIQPAELGDSAMYLCASSFTGATNEKLFFGSGTQLSVL.